The T cell receptor beta chain under discussion was sequenced for a study of radiation and T cells in renal cell carcinoma. Turning to this clone: The antigen is undetermined.

Sample time point: blood 2 weeks post-SBRT. Treatment denoted: 15 Gy SBRT to primary tumor, nephrectomy 4 weeks later. Serial blood draws occurred at baseline and 2 and 4 weeks post-SBRT. Broader study findings: Top tumor clonotypes rose in blood 2 weeks post-radiation, then contracted. Baseline intratumoral clonotype presence is unknown without pretreatment biopsies.

Sequenced by immunoSEQ multiplex PCR; TCRdb stores in-frame clones only, minus some. The sample includes 150,000 to 190,000 clones, roughly 90% seen only once; the top ten take approximately 12%. The germline V gene encodes CDR1 LGHNA and CDR2 YNFKEQ. Trimming pared 0 bases from V and 5 bases from J, leaving 16 bases between. The CDR3 contains 17 residues. This chain joins TRBV4-2 and TRBJ2-2, with D possibly TRBD2 on 6 matching bases. This receptor was taken from a woman aged 50 to 65 with renal cell carcinoma. Sample: blood, taken from a patient whose treatment included radiotherapy and nephrectomy. Written as DNA, the CDR3 is TGTGCCAGCAGCCAAGATCTATTCGAGGGAGGAACCGGGGAGCTGTTTTTT. It is translated as CASSQDLFEGGTGELFF.